Following are 8 T cell receptor beta chains from one sample sequenced in a study of vaccination and CD4 T cells after COVID-19. For these TCRs, the target antigens are not known. The time point: late sampling 161 to 241 days after vaccination in a few convalescent patients. Treatment reported: roughly 10-day PBMC culture with coronavirus spike peptide pools or control peptides (ViraFEST assay). The Oncomine TCR Beta short-read assay sequenced DNA from cultured CD4+ T cells. Each CDR3 protein gets one entry after TCRdb re-called the PCR reads with MiXCR. This table has tens of thousands of distinct CDR3 sequences, approximately 32% appearing once. The sample was CD4+ T cells from blood, cultured in vitro, taken about 7 months after SARS-CoV-2 vaccination. These receptors all stem from a human donor who had recovered from COVID-19.

This sequence joins TRBV10-3 and TRBJ2-3; D is tentatively TRBD1 or TRBD2 (5 bases each). Trimming took off 4 bases at V and 2 bases at J, with 10 bases between the two ends. The CDR3 totals 14 residues. CDR1 and CDR2 from the germline V gene are ENHRY and SYGVKD. The CDR3 DNA reads TGTGCCATCAGTGCGGGGACCTCCACAGATACGCAGTATTTT. Amino acid sequence: CAISAGTSTDTQYF.

The chain has TRBV20-1 and TRBJ2-3, with 9 bases identical to TRBD2. Germline V lookup: CDR1 DFQATT, CDR2 SNEGSKA (reference sequence). The V and J ends lost 4 bases and 2 bases, in that order; junction bases with no gene match: 13. The CDR3 has 17 amino acids. The CDR3 sequence is CSAMGLAGTLPTDTQYF. For the CDR3, the DNA is TGCAGTGCTATGGGGCTAGCGGGGACACTACCCACAGATACGCAGTATTTT.

The chain links TRBV19 to TRBJ1-2; D remains ambiguous. The CDR3 is 15 residues long. With 5 bases removed from V and 8 bases from J, the gap between germline ends came to 21 bases. Per the germline V gene, CDR1 is LNHDA and CDR2 is SQIVND (reference sequence). CDR3 in amino acids: CASSATRLSVMGYTF. Written as DNA, the CDR3 is TGTGCCAGTAGTGCGACAAGGCTCTCGGTAATGGGCTACACCTTC.

The chain couples TRBV5-4 to TRBJ2-3; D uncertain. The germline CDR1 and CDR2 sequences are SGHNT and YYREEE (reference sequence). V was shortened by 1 base and J by 1 base, with 7 bases between the two germline ends. The CDR3 runs to 14 residues. The CDR3 spells CASSLSFGTDTQYF. CDR3 nucleotides: TGTGCCAGCAGCTTGTCGTTCGGCACAGATACGCAGTATTTT.

The chain links TRBV20-1 to TRBJ2-5; possible D gene TRBD1, 5 bases. The CDR3 has 13 amino acids. Per germline, CDR1 DFQATT and CDR2 SNEGSKA (reference sequence). Trimming stripped 2 bases from V and 5 bases from J, with 12 bases between. CDR3 nucleotide sequence: TGCAGTGCTAGATTGGCAGGGATCGAGACCCAGTACTTC. This translates into CSARLAGIETQYF.

This sequence joins TRBV20-1 and TRBJ1-4; D gene uncertain. Germline V gene lookup returns CDR1 DFQATT and CDR2 SNEGSKA (reference sequence). V was shortened by 4 bases and J by 2 bases, with 8 bases between the two germline ends. The CDR3 loop spans 13 amino acids. CDR3 sequence reads: CSATVGTNEKLFF. The CDR3, as DNA: TGCAGTGCTACTGTGGGGACTAATGAAAAACTGTTTTTT.

This sequence joins TRBV24-1 and TRBJ2-1, with 9 bases identical to TRBD2. The CDR3 spans 14 residues. Trimming removed 8 bases from V and 7 bases from J; junction bases left unmatched: 8. Per germline, CDR1 KGHDR and CDR2 SFDVKD. CDR3 loop: CATKGASGTNEQFF. The CDR3 DNA sequence: TGTGCCACCAAAGGGGCTAGCGGGACGAATGAGCAGTTCTTC.

This clonotype was detected only a few times. The gene calls are TRBV20-1 and TRBJ1-1, with D tentatively TRBD1 (6 bases). Germline V gene data show CDR1 as DFQATT and CDR2 as SNEGSKA (reference sequence). The V end lost 2 bases, the J end lost 3 bases, and 13 bases lay between the germline ends. The CDR3 length is 14 residues. The CDR3 coding sequence is TGCAGTGCTAGATCGGGGGCCAGGGACACTGAAGCTTTCTTT. Translation: CSARSGARDTEAFF.